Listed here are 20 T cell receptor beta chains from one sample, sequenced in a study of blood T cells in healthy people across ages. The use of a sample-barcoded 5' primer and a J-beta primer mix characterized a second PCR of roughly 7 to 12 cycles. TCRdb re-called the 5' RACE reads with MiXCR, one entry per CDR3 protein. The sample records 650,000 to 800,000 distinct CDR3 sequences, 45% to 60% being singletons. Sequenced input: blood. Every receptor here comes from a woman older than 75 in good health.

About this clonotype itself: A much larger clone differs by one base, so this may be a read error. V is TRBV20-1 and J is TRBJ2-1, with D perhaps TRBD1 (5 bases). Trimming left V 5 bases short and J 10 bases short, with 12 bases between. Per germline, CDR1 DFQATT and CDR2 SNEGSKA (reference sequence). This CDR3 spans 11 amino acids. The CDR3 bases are TGCAGTGCTGGCAGGGTGGCGGAGCAGTTCTTC. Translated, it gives CSAGRVAEQFF.

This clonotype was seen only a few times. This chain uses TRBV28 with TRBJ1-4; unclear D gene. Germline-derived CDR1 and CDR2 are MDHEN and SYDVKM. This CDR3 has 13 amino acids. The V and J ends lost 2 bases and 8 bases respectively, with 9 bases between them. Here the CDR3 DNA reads TGTGCCAGCAGTTTAATAATTGGGGAAAAACTGTTTTTT. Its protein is CASSLIIGEKLFF.

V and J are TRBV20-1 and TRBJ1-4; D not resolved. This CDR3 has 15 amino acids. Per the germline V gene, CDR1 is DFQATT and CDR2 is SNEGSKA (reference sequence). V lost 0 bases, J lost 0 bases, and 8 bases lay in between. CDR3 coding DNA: TGCAGTGCTAGAGATAGCAGTTCAACTAATGAAAAACTGTTTTTT. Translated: CSARDSSSTNEKLFF.

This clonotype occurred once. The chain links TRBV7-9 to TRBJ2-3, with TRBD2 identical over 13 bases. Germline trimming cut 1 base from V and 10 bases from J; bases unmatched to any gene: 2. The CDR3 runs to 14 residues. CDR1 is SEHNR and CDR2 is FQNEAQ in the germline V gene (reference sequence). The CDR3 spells CASSLVGLAGAQYF. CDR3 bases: TGTGCCAGCAGCTTAGTCGGACTAGCGGGGGCGCAGTATTTT.

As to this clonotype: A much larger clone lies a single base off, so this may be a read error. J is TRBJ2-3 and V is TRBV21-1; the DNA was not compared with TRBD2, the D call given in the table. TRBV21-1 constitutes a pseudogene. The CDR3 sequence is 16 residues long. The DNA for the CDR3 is TGTGCCAGCAGCCTACTGCGGGACGGCAGCGCAGATACGCAGTATTTT. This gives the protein CASSLLRDGSADTQYF.

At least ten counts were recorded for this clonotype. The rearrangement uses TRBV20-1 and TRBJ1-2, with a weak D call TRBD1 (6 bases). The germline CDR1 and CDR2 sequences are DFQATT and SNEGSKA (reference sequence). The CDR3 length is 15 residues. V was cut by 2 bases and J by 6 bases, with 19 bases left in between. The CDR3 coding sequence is TGCAGTGCTAGACCCCAGGGGAGGGTGCTGGATGGCTACACCTTC. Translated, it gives CSARPQGRVLDGYTF.

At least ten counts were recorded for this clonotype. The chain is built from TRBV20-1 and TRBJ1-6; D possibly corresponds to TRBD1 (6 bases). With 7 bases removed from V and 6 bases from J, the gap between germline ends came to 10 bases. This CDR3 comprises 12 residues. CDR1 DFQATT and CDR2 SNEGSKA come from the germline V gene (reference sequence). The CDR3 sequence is CSGRTANSPLHF. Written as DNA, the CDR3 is TGCAGTGGTAGGACAGCTAATTCACCCCTCCACTTT.

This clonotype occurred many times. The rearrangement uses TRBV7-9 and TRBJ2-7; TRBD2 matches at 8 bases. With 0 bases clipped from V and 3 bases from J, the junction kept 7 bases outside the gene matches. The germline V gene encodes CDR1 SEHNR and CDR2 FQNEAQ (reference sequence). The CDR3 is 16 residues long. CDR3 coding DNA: TGTGCCAGCAGCTTAGCGCTAGCGGGTACATACTACGAGCAGTACTTC. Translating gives CASSLALAGTYYEQYF.

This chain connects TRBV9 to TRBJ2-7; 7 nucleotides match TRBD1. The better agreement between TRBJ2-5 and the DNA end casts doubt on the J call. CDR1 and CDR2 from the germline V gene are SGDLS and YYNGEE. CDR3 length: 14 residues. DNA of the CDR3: TGTGCCAGCAGCGTAGGAGGGACAGAAGAGACCCAGTACTTC. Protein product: CASSVGGTEETQYF.

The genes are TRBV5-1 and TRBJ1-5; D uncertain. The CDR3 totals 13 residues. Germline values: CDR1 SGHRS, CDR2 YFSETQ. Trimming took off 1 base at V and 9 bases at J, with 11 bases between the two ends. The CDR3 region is CASSLYPLRPQHF. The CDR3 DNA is TGCGCCAGCAGCTTGTACCCTCTGCGGCCCCAGCATTTT. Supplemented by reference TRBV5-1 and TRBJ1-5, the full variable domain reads KAGVTQTPRYLIKTRGQQVTLSCSPISGHRSVSWYQQTPGQGLQFLFEYFSETQRNKGNFPGRFSGRQFSNSRSEMNVSTLELGDSALYLCASSLYPLRPQHFGDGTRLSIL.

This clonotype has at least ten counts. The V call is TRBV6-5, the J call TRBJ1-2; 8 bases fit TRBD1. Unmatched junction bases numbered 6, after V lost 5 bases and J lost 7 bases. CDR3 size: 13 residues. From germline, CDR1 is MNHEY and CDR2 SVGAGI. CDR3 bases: TGTGCCAGCAGTCGGGACAGGTCAAGTGGCTACACCTTC. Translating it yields CASSRDRSSGYTF.

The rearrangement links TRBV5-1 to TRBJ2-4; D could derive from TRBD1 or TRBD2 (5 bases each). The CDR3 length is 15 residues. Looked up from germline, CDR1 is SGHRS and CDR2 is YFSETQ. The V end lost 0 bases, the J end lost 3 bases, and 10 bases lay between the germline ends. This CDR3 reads CASSLGRGGKNIQYF. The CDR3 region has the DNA TGCGCCAGCAGCTTGGGACGTGGGGGCAAAAACATTCAGTACTTC.

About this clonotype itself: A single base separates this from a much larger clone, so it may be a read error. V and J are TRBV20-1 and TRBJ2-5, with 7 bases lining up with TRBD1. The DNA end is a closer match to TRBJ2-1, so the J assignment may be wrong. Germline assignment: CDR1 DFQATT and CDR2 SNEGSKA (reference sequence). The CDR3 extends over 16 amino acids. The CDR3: CSARSLIEGAQETQFF. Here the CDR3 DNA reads TGCAGTGCTAGGAGTTTGATTGAGGGGGCCCAAGAGACCCAGTTCTTC.

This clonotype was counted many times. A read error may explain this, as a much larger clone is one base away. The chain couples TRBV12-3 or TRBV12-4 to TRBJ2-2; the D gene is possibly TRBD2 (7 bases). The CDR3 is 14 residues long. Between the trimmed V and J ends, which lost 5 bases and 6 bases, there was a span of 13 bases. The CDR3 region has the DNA TGTGCCAGCAGTGTGGAGGGGGGGGCCGGGGAGCTGTTTTTT. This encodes CASSVEGGAGELFF.

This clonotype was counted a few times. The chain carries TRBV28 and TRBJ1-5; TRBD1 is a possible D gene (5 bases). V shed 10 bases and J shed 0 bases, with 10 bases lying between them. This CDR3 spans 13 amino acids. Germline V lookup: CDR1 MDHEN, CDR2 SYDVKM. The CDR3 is CATARDSNQPQHF. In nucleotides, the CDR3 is TGTGCCACTGCCAGGGATAGCAATCAGCCCCAGCATTTT.

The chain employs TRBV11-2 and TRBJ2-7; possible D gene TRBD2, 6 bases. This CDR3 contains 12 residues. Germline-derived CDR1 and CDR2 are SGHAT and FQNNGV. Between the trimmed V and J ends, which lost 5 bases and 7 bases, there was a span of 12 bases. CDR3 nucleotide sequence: TGTGCCAGCAGCCTACTGGGACTTGAGCAGTACTTC. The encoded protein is CASSLLGLEQYF.

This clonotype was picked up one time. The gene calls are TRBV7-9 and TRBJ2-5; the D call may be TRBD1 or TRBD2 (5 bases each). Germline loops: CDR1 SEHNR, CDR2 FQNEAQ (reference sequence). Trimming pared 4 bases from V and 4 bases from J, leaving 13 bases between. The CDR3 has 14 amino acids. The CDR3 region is CASSSNRDGETQYF. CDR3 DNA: TGTGCCAGCAGCTCCAACCGGGACGGAGAGACCCAGTACTTC.

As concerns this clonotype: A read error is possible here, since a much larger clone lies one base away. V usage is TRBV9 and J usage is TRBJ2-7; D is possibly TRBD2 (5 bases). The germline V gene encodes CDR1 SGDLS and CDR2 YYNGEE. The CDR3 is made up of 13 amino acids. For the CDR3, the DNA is TGTGCCAGTAGCGAGAGAGGATCCTACGAGCAGTACTTC. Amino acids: CASSERGSYEQYF.

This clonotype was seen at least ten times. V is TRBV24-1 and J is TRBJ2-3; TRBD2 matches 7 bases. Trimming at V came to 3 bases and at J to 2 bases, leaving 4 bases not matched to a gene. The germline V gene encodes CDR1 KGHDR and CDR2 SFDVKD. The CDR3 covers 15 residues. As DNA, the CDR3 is TGTGCCACCAGTGATAAGCGGGGCGACACAGATACGCAGTATTTT. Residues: CATSDKRGDTDTQYF.

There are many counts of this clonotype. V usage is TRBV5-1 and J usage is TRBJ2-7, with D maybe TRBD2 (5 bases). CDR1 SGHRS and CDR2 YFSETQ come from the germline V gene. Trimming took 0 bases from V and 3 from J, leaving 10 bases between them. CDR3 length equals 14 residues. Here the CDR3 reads CASSLAGEGYEQYF. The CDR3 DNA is TGCGCCAGCAGCTTGGCCGGTGAGGGCTACGAGCAGTACTTC.